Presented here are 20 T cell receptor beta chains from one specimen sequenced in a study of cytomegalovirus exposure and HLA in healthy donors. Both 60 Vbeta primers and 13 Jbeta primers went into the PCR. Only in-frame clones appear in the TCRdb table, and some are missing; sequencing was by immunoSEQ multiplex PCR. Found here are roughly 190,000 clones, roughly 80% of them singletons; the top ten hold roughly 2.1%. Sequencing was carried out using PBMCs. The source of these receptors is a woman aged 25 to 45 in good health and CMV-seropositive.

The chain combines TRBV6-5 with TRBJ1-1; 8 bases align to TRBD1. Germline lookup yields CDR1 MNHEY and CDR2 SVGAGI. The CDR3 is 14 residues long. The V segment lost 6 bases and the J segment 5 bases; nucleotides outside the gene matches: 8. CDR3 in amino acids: CASSLQGVGTEAFF. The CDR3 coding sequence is TGTGCCAGCAGCTTACAGGGGGTAGGGACTGAAGCTTTCTTT.

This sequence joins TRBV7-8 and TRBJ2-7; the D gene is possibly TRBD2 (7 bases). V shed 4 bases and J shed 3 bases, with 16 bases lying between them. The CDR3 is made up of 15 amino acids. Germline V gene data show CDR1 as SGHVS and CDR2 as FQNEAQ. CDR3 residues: CASSSPWGGNYEQYF. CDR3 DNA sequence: TGTGCCAGCAGCTCTCCCTGGGGGGGCAACTACGAGCAGTACTTC.

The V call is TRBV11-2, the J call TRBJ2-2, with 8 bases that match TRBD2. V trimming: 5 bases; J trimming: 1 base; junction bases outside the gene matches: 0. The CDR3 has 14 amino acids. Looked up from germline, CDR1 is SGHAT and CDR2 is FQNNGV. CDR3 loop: CASSAGGNTGELFF. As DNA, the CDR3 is TGTGCCAGCAGCGCGGGGGGGAACACCGGGGAGCTGTTTTTT. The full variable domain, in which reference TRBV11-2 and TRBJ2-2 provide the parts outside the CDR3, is EAGVAQSPRYKIIEKRQSVAFWCNPISGHATLYWYQQILGQGPKLLIQFQNNGVVDDSQLPKDRFSAERLKGVDSTLKIQPAKLEDSAVYLCASSAGGNTGELFFGEGSRLTVL.

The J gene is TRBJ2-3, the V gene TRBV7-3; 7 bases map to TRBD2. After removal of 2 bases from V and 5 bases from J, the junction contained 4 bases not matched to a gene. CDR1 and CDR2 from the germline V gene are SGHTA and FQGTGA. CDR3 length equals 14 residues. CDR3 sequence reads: CASSLAGVVDTQYF. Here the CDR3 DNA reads TGTGCCAGCAGCTTAGCGGGAGTGGTAGATACGCAGTATTTT.

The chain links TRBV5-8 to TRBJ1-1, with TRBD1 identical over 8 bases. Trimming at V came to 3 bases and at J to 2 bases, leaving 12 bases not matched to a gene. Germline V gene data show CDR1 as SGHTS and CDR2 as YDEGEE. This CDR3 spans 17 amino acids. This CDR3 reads CASSWRGRTGRNTEAFF. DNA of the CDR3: TGTGCCAGCAGCTGGAGGGGGCGGACAGGGAGAAACACTGAAGCTTTCTTT.

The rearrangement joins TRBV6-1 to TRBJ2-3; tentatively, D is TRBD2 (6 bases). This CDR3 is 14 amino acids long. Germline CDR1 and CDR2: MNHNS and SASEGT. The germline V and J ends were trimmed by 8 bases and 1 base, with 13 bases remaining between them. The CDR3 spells CASRGGRGTDTQYF. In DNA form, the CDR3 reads TGTGCCAGCCGGGGAGGTCGGGGCACAGATACGCAGTATTTT.

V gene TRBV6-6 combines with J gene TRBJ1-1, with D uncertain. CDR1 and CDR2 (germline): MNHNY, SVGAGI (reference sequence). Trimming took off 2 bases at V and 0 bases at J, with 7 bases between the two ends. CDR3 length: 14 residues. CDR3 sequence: CASSYPSLNTEAFF. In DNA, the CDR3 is TGTGCCAGCAGTTACCCGTCTTTGAACACTGAAGCTTTCTTT.

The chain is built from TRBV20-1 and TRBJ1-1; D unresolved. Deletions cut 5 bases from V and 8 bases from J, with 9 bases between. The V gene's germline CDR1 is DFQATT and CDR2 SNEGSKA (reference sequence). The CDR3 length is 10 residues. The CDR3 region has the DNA TGCAGTGCTTCTCAGTTGGAAGCTTTCTTT. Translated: CSASQLEAFF.

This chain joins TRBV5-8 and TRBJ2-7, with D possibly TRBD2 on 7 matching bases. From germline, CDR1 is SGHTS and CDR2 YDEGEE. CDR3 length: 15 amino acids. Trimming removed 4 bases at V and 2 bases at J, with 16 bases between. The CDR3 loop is CASSPWGGRAYEQYF. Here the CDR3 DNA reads TGTGCCAGCAGCCCCTGGGGGGGGCGCGCCTACGAGCAGTACTTC.

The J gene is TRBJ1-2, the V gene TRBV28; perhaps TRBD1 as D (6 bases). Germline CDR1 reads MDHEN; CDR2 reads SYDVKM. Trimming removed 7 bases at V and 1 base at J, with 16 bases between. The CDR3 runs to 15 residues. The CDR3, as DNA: TGTGCCAGCACCTCGCGGCAGGGGTTTAACTATGGCTACACCTTC. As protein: CASTSRQGFNYGYTF.

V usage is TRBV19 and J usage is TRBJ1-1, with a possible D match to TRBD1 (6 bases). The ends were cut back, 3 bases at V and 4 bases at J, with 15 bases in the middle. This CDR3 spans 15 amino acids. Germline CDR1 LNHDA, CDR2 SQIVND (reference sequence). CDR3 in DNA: TGTGCCAGTAGTATGCAGGGGCCGGGTGGCACTGAAGCTTTCTTT. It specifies CASSMQGPGGTEAFF.

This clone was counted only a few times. The CDR3 DNA sequence: TGCGCCAGCAGCTTGGGTACAGGGGTGAACACTGAAGCTTTCTTT. Amino acid sequence: CASSLGTGVNTEAFF. This chain connects TRBV5-1 to TRBJ1-1; 7 nucleotides match TRBD1. V lost 0 bases to trimming and J lost 0 bases; unmatched junction nucleotides: 2. The V gene's germline CDR1 is SGHRS and CDR2 YFSETQ. The CDR3 is made up of 15 amino acids.

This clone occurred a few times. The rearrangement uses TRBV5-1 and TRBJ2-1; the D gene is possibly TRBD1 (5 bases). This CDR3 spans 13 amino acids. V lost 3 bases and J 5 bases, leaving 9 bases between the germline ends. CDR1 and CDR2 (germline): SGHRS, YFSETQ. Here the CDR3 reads CASSSRVDNEQFF. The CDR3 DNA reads TGCGCCAGCAGCTCCAGGGTCGACAATGAGCAGTTCTTC.

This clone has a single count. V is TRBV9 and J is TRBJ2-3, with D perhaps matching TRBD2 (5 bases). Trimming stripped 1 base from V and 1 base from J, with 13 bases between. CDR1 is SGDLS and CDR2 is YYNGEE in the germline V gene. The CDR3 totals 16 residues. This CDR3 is CASSVLGLAGTDTQYF. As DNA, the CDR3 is TGTGCCAGCAGCGTACTTGGGCTAGCCGGCACAGATACGCAGTATTTT.

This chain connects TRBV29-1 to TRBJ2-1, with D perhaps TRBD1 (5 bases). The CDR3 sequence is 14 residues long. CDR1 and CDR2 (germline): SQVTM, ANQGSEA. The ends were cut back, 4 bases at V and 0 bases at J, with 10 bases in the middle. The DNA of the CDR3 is TGCAGCGTTGTCAGTGGGGCCTCCTACAATGAGCAGTTCTTC. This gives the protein CSVVSGASYNEQFF.

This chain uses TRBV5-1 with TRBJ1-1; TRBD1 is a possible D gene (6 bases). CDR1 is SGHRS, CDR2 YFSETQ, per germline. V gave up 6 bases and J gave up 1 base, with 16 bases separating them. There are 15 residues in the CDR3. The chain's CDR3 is CASTRTVIPNTEAFF. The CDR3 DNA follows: TGCGCCAGCACCAGGACAGTTATACCGAACACTGAAGCTTTCTTT.

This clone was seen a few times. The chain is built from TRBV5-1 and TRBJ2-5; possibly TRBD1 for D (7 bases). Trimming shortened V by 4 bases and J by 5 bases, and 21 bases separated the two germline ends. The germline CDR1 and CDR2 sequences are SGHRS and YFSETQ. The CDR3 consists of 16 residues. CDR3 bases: TGCGCCAGCAGCCGGGGGACAGCCCTACACGGGGAGACCCAGTACTTC. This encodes CASSRGTALHGETQYF.

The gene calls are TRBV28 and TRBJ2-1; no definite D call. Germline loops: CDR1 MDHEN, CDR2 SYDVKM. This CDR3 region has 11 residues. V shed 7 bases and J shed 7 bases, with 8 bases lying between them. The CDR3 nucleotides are TGTGCCAGCACCTCGAGGAATGAGCAGTTCTTC. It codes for CASTSRNEQFF.

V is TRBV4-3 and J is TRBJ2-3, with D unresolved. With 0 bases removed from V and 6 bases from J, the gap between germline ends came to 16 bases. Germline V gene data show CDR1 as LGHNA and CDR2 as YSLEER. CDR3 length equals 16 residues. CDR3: CASSQDSSFPWDTQYF. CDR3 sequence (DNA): TGCGCCAGCAGCCAAGATTCTAGTTTCCCTTGGGATACGCAGTATTTT.

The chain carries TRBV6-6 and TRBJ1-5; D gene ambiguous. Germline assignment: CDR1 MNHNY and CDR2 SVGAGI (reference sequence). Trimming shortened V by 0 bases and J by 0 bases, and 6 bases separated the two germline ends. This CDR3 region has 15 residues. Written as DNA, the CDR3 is TGTGCCAGCAGTTACTCGAGGGCTAGCAATCAGCCCCAGCATTTT. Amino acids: CASSYSRASNQPQHF.